Listed here are 25 T cell receptor beta chains from one sample, sequenced in a study of beta chain features in type 1 diabetes. General study points: Shorter TCRB CDR3s, moderately but significantly so, marked every one of the four CD4+ subsets in Type 1 diabetes patients.

Sequencing targeted expressed TCRB transcripts, as all isolated RNA had been reverse transcribed. Assay: immunoSEQ multiplex PCR; the TCRdb copy retains only in-frame clones and omits some. Among some 360,000 clones, 8.5% to 10% were seen once, and the ten largest hold approximately 0.55%. These receptors' targets are unknown. What was sequenced was central memory CD4+ T cells from blood. These receptors all stem from a man younger than 40 with type 1 diabetes.

This clone came up a few times. J is TRBJ1-1 and V is TRBV6-5, with D hard to call. Germline V lookup: CDR1 MNHEY, CDR2 SVGAGI. V was clipped by 4 bases and J by 7 bases, with 10 bases between them. This CDR3 is built from 12 residues. CDR3 amino acids: CASSWTLSEAFF. The CDR3 DNA reads as TGTGCCAGCAGTTGGACTTTAAGTGAAGCTTTCTTT.

The chain carries TRBV11-1 and TRBJ2-1, with D unclear. The CDR3 has 15 amino acids. V was trimmed by 0 bases and J by 8 bases, leaving 14 bases between them. Looked up from germline, CDR1 is SGHAT and CDR2 is FQDESV (reference sequence). CDR3 protein: CASSLAIGNSDEQFF. In DNA, the CDR3 is TGTGCCAGCAGCTTAGCTATAGGGAATTCGGATGAGCAGTTCTTC. The complete variable domain, with remaining parts taken from reference TRBV11-1 and TRBJ2-1, reads EAEVAQSPRYKITEKSQAVAFWCDPISGHATLYWYRQILGQGPELLVQFQDESVVDDSQLPKDRFSAERLKGVDSTLKIQPAELGDSAMYLCASSLAIGNSDEQFFGPGTRLTVL.

V and J are TRBV4-2 and TRBJ1-1; 7 bases agree with TRBD1. The V segment lost 2 bases and the J segment 3 bases; nucleotides outside the gene matches: 6. CDR1 is LGHNA and CDR2 is YNFKEQ in the germline V gene. This CDR3 is built from 15 residues. As DNA, the CDR3 is TGTGCCAGCAGCCAACGCCCGGGACAGCACACTGAAGCTTTCTTT. It is translated as CASSQRPGQHTEAFF.

This clone came up a few times. This chain connects TRBV28 to TRBJ2-3; TRBD1 matches at 11 bases. The CDR3 totals 15 residues. The V segment lost 5 bases and the J segment 4 bases; nucleotides outside the gene matches: 5. Germline V gene data show CDR1 as MDHEN and CDR2 as SYDVKM. In DNA, the CDR3 is TGTGCCAGCAGTGGAAGGGGACAGGGGGCAGATACGCAGTATTTT. Translating gives CASSGRGQGADTQYF.

This clone was counted a few times. The chain is built from TRBV5-4 and TRBJ2-2; 9 bases are shared with TRBD2. Germline lookup yields CDR1 SGHNT and CDR2 YYREEE (reference sequence). CDR3 length: 17 residues. Germline trimming cut 8 bases from V and 1 base from J; bases unmatched to any gene: 12. The CDR3 DNA sequence: TGTGCCAGAAGCCCGGGGAGACTAGCGGAGAACACCGGGGAGCTGTTTTTT. Translating gives CARSPGRLAENTGELFF.

Ten or more counts support this clone. The chain employs TRBV7-9 and TRBJ2-3; 11 bases line up with TRBD2. CDR3 length equals 18 residues. CDR1 and CDR2 (germline): SEHNR, FQNEAQ (reference sequence). The V and J ends lost 2 bases and 2 bases, in that order; junction bases with no gene match: 9. DNA of the CDR3: TGTGCCAGCAGCTTACCGAGAAGACTAGCGGGATCCACAGATACGCAGTATTTT. It translates to CASSLPRRLAGSTDTQYF.

This clone has a handful of counts. The J gene is TRBJ2-1, the V gene TRBV10-1; maybe TRBD2 (5 bases). Germline assignment: CDR1 WNHNN and CDR2 SYGVQD (reference sequence). Trimming stripped 6 bases from V and 4 bases from J, with 10 bases between. This CDR3 is 13 amino acids long. Written as DNA, the CDR3 is TGCGCCAGCAGCACTGGACTTTACAATGAGCAGTTCTTC. It translates to CASSTGLYNEQFF.

This chain links TRBV9 with TRBJ2-7, with unresolved D. Germline CDR1 is SGDLS and CDR2 is YYNGEE. Trimming removed 8 bases from V and 4 bases from J, with 13 bases in between. This CDR3 region has 12 residues. DNA of the CDR3: TGTGCCAGGCGTTTTATGTGGTACGAGCAGTACTTC. It codes for CARRFMWYEQYF. The variable domain in full, with the rest retrieved from reference TRBV9 and TRBJ2-7, is DSGVTQTPKHLITATGQRVTLRCSPRSGDLSVYWYQQSLDQGLQFLIQYYNGEERAKGNILERFSAQQFPDLHSELNLSSLELGDSALYFCARRFMWYEQYFGPGTRLTVT.

This clone appeared a few times. V is TRBV30 and J is TRBJ2-1; no clear D gene. Trimming took off 4 bases at V and 7 bases at J, with 8 bases between the two ends. The CDR3 is made up of 11 amino acids. The V gene's germline CDR1 is GTSNPN and CDR2 SVGIG (reference sequence). For the CDR3, the DNA is TGTGCCTGGATTGCGTGGAATGAGCAGTTCTTC. As protein: CAWIAWNEQFF.

The rearrangement uses TRBV11-2 and TRBJ1-1; 8 bases map to TRBD1. J was trimmed by 0 bases and V by 11 bases; bases with no gene match: 14. The CDR3 has 16 residues. Germline CDR1 is SGHAT and CDR2 is FQNNGV. CDR3 in DNA: TGTGCCTCCTCCGGGGGCAGGGGGCTTATGAACACTGAAGCTTTCTTT. This sequence encodes CASSGGRGLMNTEAFF.

This clone turned up a few times. The chain links TRBV5-4 to TRBJ2-7; D might be TRBD1 or TRBD2, each matching 6 bases. Trimming removed 1 base at V and 6 bases at J, with 8 bases between. CDR1 is SGHNT and CDR2 is YYREEE in the germline V gene (reference sequence). This CDR3 region has 12 residues. Here the CDR3 reads CASSLRGPEQYF. The CDR3 region has the DNA TGTGCCAGCAGCTTGCGGGGGCCCGAGCAGTACTTC.

In this sample, this clone turned up a few times. The chain combines TRBV27 with TRBJ1-4; possible D gene TRBD1, 5 bases. Germline values: CDR1 MNHEY, CDR2 SMNVEV (reference sequence). The V end was cut by 3 bases, the J end by 3 bases, with 8 bases between. The CDR3 spans 14 residues. CDR3: CASSFTGPNEKLFF. The CDR3 nucleotides read TGTGCCAGCAGTTTCACAGGACCTAATGAAAAACTGTTTTTT.

In DNA form, the CDR3 reads TGTGCCAGCGGGACCTACAATGAGCAGTTCTTC. It is translated as CASGTYNEQFF. V is TRBV28 and J is TRBJ2-1, with unresolved D. The V gene lost 8 bases and the J gene lost 2 bases, with 4 bases spanning the gap. From germline, CDR1 is MDHEN and CDR2 SYDVKM. The CDR3 spans 11 residues.

This clone was counted only a few times. The chain joins TRBV28 to TRBJ1-4; 8 bases line up with TRBD1. Germline CDR1 reads MDHEN; CDR2 reads SYDVKM. The CDR3 totals 17 residues. V trimming: 5 bases; J trimming: 0 bases; junction bases outside the gene matches: 8. CDR3 region: CASSLTGASSTNEKLFF. The CDR3 region has the DNA TGTGCCAGCAGTCTGACAGGGGCCAGTTCAACTAATGAAAAACTGTTTTTT.

The CDR3 nucleotides are TGTGCCAGCAGCCGTGTTGCAGCAGGTTCTGGAAACACCATATATTTT. This translates into CASSRVAAGSGNTIYF. The chain carries TRBV7-3 and TRBJ1-3; no clear D. This CDR3 has 16 residues. Trimming removed 5 bases from V and 1 base from J, with 15 bases in between. Germline lookup yields CDR1 SGHTA and CDR2 FQGTGA.

This clone was recorded many times. The chain is built from TRBV23-1 and TRBJ2-3; tentative D call: TRBD2 (6 bases). TRBV23-1 is an ORF for which the function is uncertain. Trimming took off 0 bases at V and 1 base at J, with 23 bases between the two ends. The CDR3 is 20 residues long. CDR3 bases: TGCGCCAGCAGTCAATCTGGAGGTGTAGCGGAGCTAGAGGGCACAGATACGCAGTATTTT. Amino acid sequence: CASSQSGGVAELEGTDTQYF.

In this sample, this clone turned up a few times. V is TRBV27 and J is TRBJ1-2; TRBD1 agrees at 9 bases. The junction had 8 bases not matched to a gene; V was cut back by 4 bases and J by 5 bases. This CDR3 comprises 15 residues. Germline lookup yields CDR1 MNHEY and CDR2 SMNVEV (reference sequence). CDR3 bases: TGTGCCAGCAGTTCACCGGGACAGGGAGAATATGGCTACACCTTC. Amino acid sequence: CASSSPGQGEYGYTF.

This clone appeared a few times. CDR3 region: CASSLGGSASTDTQYF. The CDR3 coding sequence is TGTGCCAGCAGCTTGGGGGGCAGCGCTAGCACAGATACGCAGTATTTT. The V gene is TRBV5-6, the J gene TRBJ2-3, with D perhaps TRBD1 (5 bases). Trimming shortened V by 0 bases and J by 0 bases, and 11 bases separated the two germline ends. CDR1 is SGHDT and CDR2 is YYEEEE in the germline V gene. There are 16 residues in the CDR3.

This clone was observed a handful of times. The rearrangement uses TRBV6-1 and TRBJ1-2; D is perhaps TRBD1 (5 bases). This CDR3 is built from 13 residues. CDR1 is MNHNS, CDR2 SASEGT, per germline. The V and J ends lost 7 bases and 3 bases respectively, with 12 bases between them. CDR3 nucleotide sequence: TGTGCCAGCATGGACCTGGGGCACTATGGCTACACCTTC. This encodes CASMDLGHYGYTF.

V and J are TRBV7-8 and TRBJ2-1; D ambiguous. CDR3 length: 13 amino acids. The germline V gene encodes CDR1 SGHVS and CDR2 FQNEAQ. Trimming shortened V by 2 bases and J by 5 bases, and 7 bases separated the two germline ends. The CDR3 nucleotides are TGTGCCAGCAGCTTAAATAGGAACAATGAGCAGTTCTTC. Encoded protein: CASSLNRNNEQFF.

The rearrangement uses TRBV7-3 and TRBJ2-7, with 7 bases identical to TRBD1. CDR1 SGHTA and CDR2 FQGTGA come from the germline V gene. This CDR3 is built from 14 residues. V shed 3 bases and J 3 bases; nucleotides not matched to a gene: 5. The CDR3: CASSFIGTVYEQYF. CDR3 nucleotide sequence: TGTGCCAGCAGCTTTATCGGGACAGTCTACGAGCAGTACTTC.

V and J are TRBV4-2 and TRBJ2-5; the match to TRBD2 covers 13 bases. The ends lost 2 bases at V and 5 bases at J; junction bases unmatched: 17. Germline CDR1 and CDR2: LGHNA and YNFKEQ. There are 20 residues in the CDR3. The CDR3 region is CASSQSWTSGRGDQRETQYF. CDR3 sequence (DNA): TGTGCCAGCAGCCAATCGTGGACTAGCGGGAGAGGGGACCAAAGGGAGACCCAGTACTTC.

This clone was picked up a small number of times. The rearrangement uses TRBV25-1 and TRBJ2-7, with TRBD1 matching over 9 bases. Germline CDR1 MGHDK, CDR2 SYGVNS. The CDR3 sequence is 16 residues long. Trimming removed 3 bases from V and 7 bases from J; junction bases left unmatched: 13. CDR3 in amino acids: CASSEAGTGGLWEQYF. The CDR3 nucleotides are TGTGCCAGCAGTGAGGCTGGAACAGGGGGCCTCTGGGAGCAGTACTTC.

This clone turned up a few times. The junction departs from germline at one end; a sequencing error may be responsible. The chain employs TRBV4-1 and TRBJ2-4; tentative D call: TRBD2 (5 bases). The CDR3 runs to 12 residues. Germline V gene data show CDR1 as MGHRA and CDR2 as YSYEKL. The CDR3 here is CASSLGVNIQYF. Here the CDR3 DNA reads TGTGCCAGCAGCTTGGGAGTGAACATTCAGTACTTC.

This clone was recorded at least ten times. The rearrangement links TRBV7-8 to TRBJ1-3, with 7 bases fitting TRBD1. CDR1 is SGHVS, CDR2 FQNEAQ, per germline. The CDR3 extends over 19 amino acids. V lost 5 bases and J lost 3; bases outside the gene matches: 19. The DNA for the CDR3 is TGTGCCAGCAGCCCATGGGACAGCATATGGAGCGCTCTTGGAAACACCATATATTTT. Translated: CASSPWDSIWSALGNTIYF. Variable domain in full (rest from reference TRBV7-8 and TRBJ1-3): GAGVSQSPRYKVAKRGQDVALRCDPISGHVSLFWYQQALGQGPEFLTYFQNEAQLDKSGLPSDRFFAERPEGSVSTLKIQRTQQEDSAVYLCASSPWDSIWSALGNTIYFGEGSWLTVV.